What follows is one TCR beta chain and its context. The record originates from a study of blood T cell repertoires in COVID-19. For the study at large: Researchers got acute and convalescent COVID-19 samples from the United States, Italy and Spain. PBMCs, B-cell-depleted T cells, or T cells provided the cDNA or gDNA that made up the material.

Source study methods: Reference gene primer amplification gave estimated nucleated cell counts. Method: immunoSEQ multiplex PCR; TCRdb's copy keeps in-frame clones and lacks some. V, J and clone size reflect that table, while D and trimming were determined from the DNA. The profile covers 95,000 to 150,000 clones, with 60% to 85% appearing a single time and more than 0.65% taken by the ten largest. Germline V gene lookup returns CDR1 SGHRS and CDR2 YFSETQ. Trimming cost V 1 base and J 8 bases, with 4 bases left between them. The CDR3 is 11 residues long. The V gene is TRBV5-1, the J gene TRBJ1-5; no reliable D call. The sample comprised peripheral blood. The source is a human donor with acute or convalescent COVID-19. The donor label of this sample is uncertain. Here the CDR3 reads CASSLREPQHF. For the CDR3, the DNA is TGCGCCAGCAGCTTGCGGGAGCCCCAGCATTTT.